Below, 24 T cell receptor beta chains from the same sample are listed, as sequenced in a study of T cell repertoires in cytomegalovirus infection. No antigens are known for them. TCRdb fed the reads into MiXCR, producing one record per CDR3 protein. The table has hundreds of thousands of distinct CDR3 sequences, 33% seen once. Sequencing was performed on cultured PBMCs, taken from culture after CMV antigen stimulation. These receptors were taken from a human donor in good health (CMV status not recorded). Some clones in this sample may be carry-over from other donors' samples.

This clonotype was counted a few times. The V and J genes are TRBV27 and TRBJ2-7, with 8 bases aligning to TRBD1. The ends lost 3 bases at V and 0 bases at J; junction bases unmatched: 10. CDR3 length: 17 amino acids. Germline values: CDR1 MNHEY, CDR2 SMNVEV (reference sequence). In DNA form, the CDR3 reads TGTGCCAGCAGTTTTTCTCCTCGGACAGGGTACTCCTACGAGCAGTACTTC. This gives the protein CASSFSPRTGYSYEQYF.

This clonotype was detected only a few times. The chain recombines TRBV27 with TRBJ1-5; no clear D. This CDR3 has 15 residues. Germline V lookup: CDR1 MNHEY, CDR2 SMNVEV (reference sequence). The V gene lost 6 bases and the J gene lost 6 bases, with 18 bases spanning the gap. CDR3 coding DNA: TGTGCCAGCAGAATTACGAAAGGGTCCGGTCAGCCCCAGCATTTT. It codes for CASRITKGSGQPQHF.

This clonotype occurred a few times. The rearrangement joins TRBV7-2 to TRBJ2-1, with unresolved D. In germline, CDR1 is SGHTA, CDR2 FQGNSA. Trimming left V 1 base short and J 0 bases short, with 10 bases between. There are 16 residues in the CDR3. This CDR3 reads CASSLDSRASYNEQFF. Written as DNA, the CDR3 is TGTGCCAGCAGCTTAGATAGCCGGGCCTCCTACAATGAGCAGTTCTTC.

This clonotype was seen a few times. The V call is TRBV7-2, the J call TRBJ2-7; 7 nucleotides line up with TRBD1. Losses at the gene ends were 5 bases for V and 6 bases for J; bases not matched to a gene: 10. The V gene's germline CDR1 is SGHTA and CDR2 FQGNSA. The CDR3 is made up of 14 amino acids. The CDR3 DNA reads as TGTGCCAGCAGCCTAGGGGGCAGTTGGCCCGAGCAGTACGTC. Amino acid sequence: CASSLGGSWPEQYV.

V and J are TRBV7-2 and TRBJ2-2, with TRBD1 matching 9 bases. The germline V gene encodes CDR1 SGHTA and CDR2 FQGNSA. V lost 5 bases, J lost 5 bases, and 9 bases stayed unmatched. The CDR3 spans 16 residues. CDR3 bases: TGTGCCAGCAGCGTACAGGGGGCGCGTCGTACCGGGGAGCTGTTTTTT. Translating it yields CASSVQGARRTGELFF.

On this clonotype: Sequence at one end of the junction differs from germline and may be a read error. The chain employs TRBV7-2 and TRBJ2-3, with TRBD2 matching over 8 bases. The CDR3 is made up of 14 amino acids. CDR1 is SGHTA and CDR2 is FQGNSA in the germline V gene. The CDR3 DNA is TGTGCCAGCAGCCAAGCGGGGGTCACAGATACCCAGTATTTT. Translating it yields CASSQAGVTDTQYF.

V is TRBV6-6 and J is TRBJ1-2, with a tentative D call TRBD1 (6 bases). This CDR3 is 14 amino acids long. Germline V lookup: CDR1 MNHNY, CDR2 SVGAGI (reference sequence). Trimming removed 0 bases from V and 3 bases from J, with 8 bases in between. Here the CDR3 reads CASSYSTGYYGYTF. The DNA of the CDR3 is TGTGCCAGCAGTTACTCGACAGGTTACTATGGCTACACCTTC.

The chain couples TRBV6-2 or TRBV6-3 to TRBJ2-7, with D tentatively TRBD1 (6 bases). The CDR3 runs to 12 residues. Germline V lookup: CDR1 MNHEY, CDR2 SVGEGT. V was shortened by 5 bases and J by 5 bases, with 10 bases between the two germline ends. CDR3 sequence reads: CASSTRGNEQYV. The CDR3 DNA is TGTGCCAGCAGTACCAGGGGAAACGAGCAGTACGTC.

This clonotype has a single count. The gene calls are TRBV12-3 or TRBV12-4 and TRBJ2-7, with D possibly matching TRBD2 (5 bases). The CDR3 runs 13 residues. V lost 5 bases and J lost 2, with 10 bases in between. As DNA, the CDR3 is TGTGCCAGCAGTCAAGGGAGCGCCTACGAGCAGTACTTC. Translation gives CASSQGSAYEQYF.

The rearrangement uses TRBV7-2 and TRBJ1-4; 9 bases match TRBD1. The CDR3 sequence is 15 residues long. Germline trimming cut 5 bases from V and 7 bases from J; bases unmatched to any gene: 8. Germline V lookup: CDR1 SGHTA, CDR2 FQGNSA. The CDR3 coding sequence is TGTGCCAGCAGCGCAGGGGACAGGGTCGTTGAAAAACTGTTTTTT. As protein: CASSAGDRVVEKLFF.

This clonotype occurred once. This chain uses TRBV5-4 with TRBJ2-1, with D tentatively TRBD1 or TRBD2 (5 bases each). Germline loops: CDR1 SGHNT, CDR2 YYREEE (reference sequence). CDR3 length equals 13 residues. V was shortened by 4 bases and J by 9 bases, with 14 bases between the two germline ends. In nucleotides, the CDR3 is TGTGCCAGCAGCCCTCCGGGACCCTCTGAGCAGTTCTTC. This codes for CASSPPGPSEQFF.

The chain is built from TRBV5-5 and TRBJ2-1; D unresolved. The CDR3 totals 13 residues. The V end lost 4 bases, the J end lost 2 bases, and 7 bases lay between the germline ends. Germline V lookup: CDR1 SGHKS, CDR2 YYEKEE (reference sequence). The CDR3 spells CASSRTTYNEQFF. The CDR3 nucleotides are TGTGCCAGCAGCCGTACTACCTACAATGAGCAGTTCTTC.

This sequence joins TRBV6-9 and TRBJ2-7; no clear D. V dropped 6 bases and J dropped 4 bases, with 16 bases sitting between them. CDR3 length: 14 residues. Germline loops: CDR1 MNHGY, CDR2 SVAAGI. The chain's CDR3 is CASRVTLGLYEQYF. The CDR3 DNA reads TGTGCCAGCAGGGTGACTCTGGGGTTGTACGAGCAGTACTTC.

This clonotype has only a few counts. The chain links TRBV20-1 to TRBJ2-5; TRBD2 aligns across 9 bases. The CDR3 length is 18 residues. V was pared by 0 bases and J by 4 bases, with 15 bases of the junction left unmatched. Looked up from germline, CDR1 is DFQATT and CDR2 is SNEGSKA (reference sequence). The CDR3 nucleotides read TGCAGTGCTAGAGATCGCAATGGGGCGGGAGGGCCCTTAGAGACCCAGTACTTC. Translated: CSARDRNGAGGPLETQYF.

A few counts support this clonotype. The CDR3 is CAIGISGALYNEQFF. For the CDR3, the DNA is TGTGCCATCGGGATCTCGGGAGCCCTCTACAATGAGCAGTTCTTC. The chain uses TRBV10-3 and TRBJ2-1; possibly TRBD2 for D (6 bases). The V and J ends lost 8 bases and 3 bases respectively, with 17 bases between them. The germline V gene encodes CDR1 ENHRY and CDR2 SYGVKD. The CDR3 has 15 residues.

The chain employs TRBV9 and TRBJ2-7, with a weak D call TRBD2 (5 bases). The V gene lost 0 bases and the J gene lost 3 bases, with 13 bases spanning the gap. The CDR3 consists of 15 residues. Germline CDR1 and CDR2: SGDLS and YYNGEE. The CDR3 sequence: CASSVEDSPLYEQYV. DNA for the CDR3: TGTGCCAGCAGCGTAGAGGACTCCCCGCTCTACGAGCAGTACGTC.

The gene calls are TRBV18 and TRBJ1-6; D unresolved. The V end lost 6 bases, the J end lost 9 bases, and 18 bases lay between the germline ends. The CDR3 is made up of 15 amino acids. Germline V lookup: CDR1 KGHSH, CDR2 LQKENI. CDR3 nucleotides: TGTGCCAGCTCTCGAAACGATGCTCTAGGTTCACCCCTCCACTTT. This gives the protein CASSRNDALGSPLHF.

This clonotype was detected only a few times. The chain links TRBV4-1 to TRBJ1-5; 7 bases are shared with TRBD1. Germline values: CDR1 MGHRA, CDR2 YSYEKL. This CDR3 spans 17 amino acids. V shed 5 bases, J shed 5 bases, and the junction held 15 bases outside the gene matches. CDR3 protein: CASSTSPGGGAHQPQHF. CDR3 DNA: TGCGCCAGCAGCACAAGTCCAGGGGGAGGAGCGCATCAGCCCCAGCATTTT.

The CDR3: CASGPDRAPSYNEQFF. The CDR3 DNA follows: TGTGCCAGCGGTCCTGACAGGGCCCCCTCCTACAATGAGCAGTTCTTC. The genes are TRBV6-2 or TRBV6-3 and TRBJ2-1, with 7 bases matching TRBD1. The CDR3 has 16 residues. With 8 bases clipped from V and 0 bases from J, the junction kept 10 bases outside the gene matches. Germline V gene data show CDR1 as MNHEY and CDR2 as SVGEGT.

This clonotype has a handful of counts. This sequence joins TRBV7-8 and TRBJ2-7, with 11 positions matching TRBD2. Trimming at V came to 3 bases and at J to 2 bases, leaving 18 bases not matched to a gene. Germline V gene lookup returns CDR1 SGHVS and CDR2 FQNEAQ. This CDR3 is built from 20 residues. DNA of the CDR3: TGTGCCAGCAGCTTCAACCCCGCTAGCGGGAGGATGTGGAACCCCTACGAGCAGTACTTC. It encodes CASSFNPASGRMWNPYEQYF. Full variable domain (remainder filled in from reference TRBV7-8 and TRBJ2-7): GAGVSQSPRYKVAKRGQDVALRCDPISGHVSLFWYQQALGQGPEFLTYFQNEAQLDKSGLPSDRFFAERPEGSVSTLKIQRTQQEDSAVYLCASSFNPASGRMWNPYEQYFGPGTRLTVT.

The chain recombines TRBV7-9 with TRBJ1-4, with 7 bases aligning to TRBD1. CDR3 length equals 17 residues. The junction had 13 bases not matched to a gene; V was cut back by 5 bases and J by 4 bases. The germline gives CDR1 SEHNR, CDR2 FQNEAQ (reference sequence). The CDR3 reads CASSPRVKGQFNEKLFF. CDR3 bases: TGTGCCAGCAGCCCTCGAGTGAAGGGACAGTTTAATGAAAAACTGTTTTTT.

The rearrangement joins TRBV7-2 to TRBJ2-7; D unresolved. The germline V gene encodes CDR1 SGHTA and CDR2 FQGNSA. The CDR3 runs to 13 residues. V lost 2 bases, J lost 5 bases, and 10 bases lay in between. CDR3 protein: CASSLLDGHEQYF. The CDR3, as DNA: TGTGCCAGCAGCTTACTCGATGGGCACGAGCAGTACTTC. Using reference TRBV7-2 and TRBJ2-7 for the parts outside the CDR3, the full variable domain is GAGVSQSPSNKVTEKGKDVELRCDPISGHTALYWYRQSLGQGLEFLIYFQGNSAPDKSGLPSDRFSAERTGGSVSTLTIQRTQQEDSAVYLCASSLLDGHEQYFGPGTRLTVT.

This clonotype was counted at least ten times. The gene calls are TRBV4-3 and TRBJ2-5; D gene unclear. CDR1 is LGHNA, CDR2 YSLEER, per germline. The CDR3 totals 17 residues. Trimming took off 0 bases at V and 0 bases at J, with 14 bases between the two ends. The CDR3 coding sequence is TGCGCCAGCAGCCAAGATTGGCAGGTTATGTACCAAGAGACCCAGTACTTC. It specifies CASSQDWQVMYQETQYF.

The chain carries TRBV12-3 or TRBV12-4 and TRBJ1-2; possibly TRBD1 for D (5 bases). Trimming pared 8 bases from V and 2 bases from J, leaving 12 bases between. The CDR3 covers 13 residues. CDR3 nucleotide sequence: TGTGCCAGCGGACTCAGGGAAAACTATGGCTACACCTTC. Encoded protein: CASGLRENYGYTF.